A selection of T cell receptor beta chains follows, all from one sample in a study of shared clonotypes between healthy human individuals. The protocol was immunoSEQ multiplex PCR, while the TCRdb copy is restricted to in-frame clones and leaves out a portion. The table shows some 2.1 million clones, with about 94% occurring only once. Sequenced input: naive CD8+ T cells from PBMCs. The source of these receptors is a man aged 18 to 30 in good health. Some clones in this sample may be carry-over from other donors' samples. The CDR3 runs from the conserved cysteine through the conserved F or W. D genes are given only for firm matches. Some rows mark clone size as missing; the rest say once, few, many or name a class of expanded clone.

CDR3aa,CDR3nt,d_gene,abundance,v_gene,j_gene
CVRSSMGLVPPRVGMPKYEQYF,TGTGTCAGAAGCTCGATGGGACTAGTGCCACCCCGGGTGGGTATGCCCAAATACGAGCAGTACTTC,.,.,TRBV7-5,TRBJ2-7
CASTRPPERETQYF,TGTGCCAGCACCCGCCCCCCAGAGAGGGAGACCCAGTACTTC,.,.,TRBV28,TRBJ2-5
CASSGLETQYF,TGTGCCAGCAGTGGTCTAGAGACCCAGTACTTC,.,.,TRBV6-1,TRBJ2-5
CAWSGGSYEQYF,TGTGCCTGGAGTGGCGGTTCCTACGAGCAGTACTTC,.,.,TRBV30,TRBJ2-7
CASSGQLGSGRFYEQYF,TGTGCCAGCAGTGGACAACTTGGGAGCGGGAGGTTCTACGAGCAGTACTTC,TRBD2,.,TRBV27,TRBJ2-7
CASRGGTEAFF,TGCGCCAGCAGGGGGGGAACTGAAGCTTTCTTT,.,few,TRBV5-1,TRBJ1-1
CASSGLANADTQYF,TGTGCCAGCAGCGGACTAGCGAACGCAGATACGCAGTATTTT,TRBD2,.,TRBV27,TRBJ2-3
CASSYAGTGVYGYTF,TGTGCCAGCAGTTACGCCGGGACAGGGGTCTATGGCTACACCTTC,TRBD1,.,TRBV6-5,TRBJ1-2
CASSYSGQETQYF,TGTGCCAGCAGTTACTCAGGCCAAGAGACCCAGTACTTC,.,.,TRBV6-6,TRBJ2-5
CAWMLGPAEAFF,TGTGCCTGGATGTTAGGACCGGCTGAAGCTTTCTTT,.,.,TRBV30,TRBJ1-1
CASSFPLRVPNTGELFF,TGTGCCAGCAGCTTCCCCCTCAGAGTTCCGAACACCGGGGAGCTGTTTTTT,.,.,TRBV7-9,TRBJ2-2
CASSHRVDYLDAFF,TGTGCCAGCAGCCACAGGGTCGACTACTTGGATGCTTTCTTT,.,.,TRBV11-2,TRBJ1-1
CASSGELATNEKLFF,TGTGCCAGCAGCGGGGAGCTTGCAACTAATGAAAAACTGTTTTTT,.,.,TRBV7-6,TRBJ1-4
CASSLAISSTDTQYF,TGTGCCAGCAGTCTAGCGATCTCTAGCACAGATACGCAGTATTTT,.,.,TRBV28,TRBJ2-3
CASSSPRGVRNTIYF,TGTGCCAGCAGCTCCCCCAGAGGGGTCAGAAACACCATATATTTT,.,.,TRBV28,TRBJ1-3
CASSSEGNEQFF,TGTGCCAGCAGCTCTGAAGGGAATGAGCAGTTCTTC,.,.,TRBV28,TRBJ2-1
CASSLSTGGERYEQYF,TGTGCCAGCAGTTTATCGACAGGGGGAGAAAGGTACGAGCAGTACTTC,TRBD1,.,TRBV28,TRBJ2-7
CASSVGFVLAGGPNTGELFF,TGTGCCAGCAGCGTAGGGTTTGTACTAGCGGGAGGTCCGAACACCGGGGAGCTGTTTTTT,TRBD2,.,TRBV9,TRBJ2-2
CASSIVDSPTYEQYF,TGTGCCAGTAGTATAGTGGACAGCCCCACCTACGAGCAGTACTTC,.,.,TRBV19,TRBJ2-7
CSGGTTNYGYTF,TGCAGCGGCGGGACAACAAACTATGGCTACACCTTC,.,.,TRBV29-1,TRBJ1-2
CAWDEQGGYTF,TGTGCCTGGGATGAACAGGGAGGCTACACCTTC,.,once,TRBV30,TRBJ1-2
CSVERVAGGQGEQFF,TGCAGCGTTGAAAGAGTAGCGGGAGGGCAGGGTGAGCAGTTCTTC,TRBD2,.,TRBV29-1,TRBJ2-1
CASSLAPRGPETQYF,TGTGCCAGCAGCTTAGCGCCCCGGGGTCCGGAGACCCAGTACTTC,.,.,TRBV7-9,TRBJ2-5
CASSILGGQETQYF,TGTGCCAGTAGTATATTGGGGGGCCAAGAGACCCAGTACTTC,.,.,TRBV19,TRBJ2-5
CSVEREGYEQYF,TGCAGCGTTGAACGCGAGGGCTACGAGCAGTACTTC,.,.,TRBV29-1,TRBJ2-7
CASSRQGGYEQYF,TGTGCCAGCAGCCGACAGGGAGGCTACGAGCAGTACTTC,.,.,TRBV7-9,TRBJ2-7
CASIDDVGGNTIYF,TGTGCCAGTATCGACGACGTAGGTGGAAACACCATATATTTT,.,.,TRBV19,TRBJ1-3
CASSVTTGYEQYF,TGTGCCAGCAGCGTAACCACAGGTTACGAGCAGTACTTC,.,once,TRBV9,TRBJ2-7
CASSSIHSGSYNEQFF,TGTGCCAGCAGTAGTATCCACAGCGGATCCTACAATGAGCAGTTCTTC,.,once,TRBV27,TRBJ2-1
CASWASGARGTGELFF,TGTGCCAGTTGGGCTAGCGGGGCCCGGGGTACCGGGGAGCTGTTTTTT,TRBD2,.,TRBV28,TRBJ2-2
CASSSILASQTYEQYF,TGTGCCAGCAGTTCCATCCTAGCGTCCCAAACCTACGAGCAGTACTTC,.,once,TRBV28,TRBJ2-7